This T cell receptor beta chain was observed in a study of beta chain features in type 1 diabetes. V lost 5 bases, J lost 7 bases, and 9 bases lay in between. This CDR3 has 12 amino acids. The germline V gene encodes CDR1 KGHSH and CDR2 LQKENI. The whole isolated RNA underwent reverse transcription, so sequencing captured expressed TCRB transcripts. Clones were read by immunoSEQ multiplex PCR, and TCRdb kept only the in-frame ones, dropping some. The sample yields around 260,000 clones, around 22% seen once. This clone was detected a few times. Its cognate antigen is unknown. General observations from the study: Among patients with Type 1 diabetes, TCRB CDR3s were moderately but significantly shorter in every one of the four CD4+ subsets.

The J gene is TRBJ2-1, the V gene TRBV18; no clear D gene. Sample: naive CD4+ T cells from blood. The TCR originated in a woman between 25 and 40 years old with type 1 diabetes. CDR3 region: CASSNPINEQFF. The DNA of the CDR3 is TGTGCCAGCTCAAATCCTATTAATGAGCAGTTCTTC.